Following are 21 T cell receptor beta chains from one sample sequenced in a study of blood T cell repertoires in COVID-19. This table comes from immunoSEQ multiplex PCR, and its TCRdb copy is limited to in-frame clones, with some not included. Here the sample spans some 63,000 clones, 79% being singletons. Sequenced: peripheral blood. The receptor set was obtained from a human donor in a cohort sampled during active COVID-19.

This sequence joins TRBV24-1 and TRBJ2-7; D not certain. V was trimmed by 4 bases and J by 6 bases, leaving 6 bases between them. CDR3 length: 11 amino acids. Germline CDR1 KGHDR, CDR2 SFDVKD. The DNA of the CDR3 is TGTGCCACCAGTGAAAACGGCGAGCAGTACTTC. Encoded protein: CATSENGEQYF.

The chain joins TRBV11-3 to TRBJ2-7, with TRBD2 as a possible D gene (5 bases). Germline V gene data show CDR1 as SGHNT and CDR2 as YENEEA. The CDR3 runs to 14 residues. V gave up 0 bases and J gave up 4 bases, with 10 bases separating them. This CDR3 is CASSLDSGTYEQYF. CDR3 bases: TGTGCCAGCAGCTTAGACAGCGGAACTTACGAGCAGTACTTC.

The chain recombines TRBV10-3 with TRBJ2-7, with unresolved D. CDR3 size: 11 residues. With 5 bases removed from V and 5 bases from J, the gap between germline ends came to 7 bases. Germline-derived CDR1 and CDR2 are ENHRY and SYGVKD. CDR3 nucleotides: TGTGCCATCAGTCTACAGAACGAGCAGTACTTC. Protein product: CAISLQNEQYF.

The chain joins TRBV5-8 to TRBJ1-5, with a tentative D call TRBD1 (5 bases). The CDR3 is made up of 16 amino acids. V lost 4 bases and J lost 0, with 14 bases in between. Germline loops: CDR1 SGHTS, CDR2 YDEGEE. CDR3 DNA: TGTGCCAGCAGCAGTGGACACCCCTATAGCAATCAGCCCCAGCATTTT. Translated: CASSSGHPYSNQPQHF.

This clone was picked up a small number of times. The chain uses TRBV28 and TRBJ1-5; 8 positions match TRBD1. V shed 9 bases and J 2 bases; nucleotides not matched to a gene: 6. Germline V gene sequence: CDR1 MDHEN, CDR2 SYDVKM. CDR3 size: 14 residues. Here the CDR3 DNA reads TGTGCCAGTTGGCCCAGGGGGCGCAATCAGCCCCAGCATTTT. Protein: CASWPRGRNQPQHF.

A few counts support this clone. The rearrangement links TRBV3-1 (or the pseudogene TRBV3-2) to TRBJ1-1, with TRBD1 matching 7 bases. The V segment lost 3 bases and the J segment 3 bases; nucleotides outside the gene matches: 1. Germline V gene lookup returns CDR1 LGHDT and CDR2 YNNKEL (reference sequence). The CDR3 extends over 13 amino acids. Here the CDR3 reads CASSQTGYTEAFF. The CDR3 region has the DNA TGTGCCAGCAGCCAGACAGGGTACACTGAAGCTTTCTTT.

The J gene is TRBJ2-2, the V gene TRBV11-2; a weak D match, TRBD2 (6 bases). V lost 5 bases and J lost 4, with 17 bases in between. The CDR3 spans 16 residues. CDR1 is SGHAT and CDR2 is FQNNGV in the germline V gene. This CDR3 reads CASSPRDSRSTGELFF. The CDR3 region has the DNA TGTGCCAGCAGCCCACGGGACTCTCGGAGCACCGGGGAGCTGTTTTTT.

The chain is built from TRBV18 and TRBJ2-3; unclear D gene. The ends were cut back, 3 bases at V and 6 bases at J, with 4 bases in the middle. CDR1 KGHSH and CDR2 LQKENI come from the germline V gene. CDR3 size: 11 residues. The CDR3 DNA follows: TGTGCCAGCTCACCGAGGGATACGCAGTATTTT. Protein product: CASSPRDTQYF.

The CDR3 sequence is CASSLGQGANSPLHF. The CDR3 region has the DNA TGTGCCAGCAGCCTGGGACAGGGGGCGAATTCACCCCTCCACTTT. V usage is TRBV7-8 and J usage is TRBJ1-6; 12 bases agree with TRBD1. Trimming at V came to 5 bases and at J to 7 bases, leaving 3 bases not matched to a gene. CDR1 is SGHVS, CDR2 FQNEAQ, per germline. This CDR3 spans 15 amino acids.

V and J are TRBV14 and TRBJ1-5; unclear D gene. CDR3 length: 16 residues. Germline V CDR1 and CDR2: SGHDN, FVKESK. Trimming left V 4 bases short and J 6 bases short, with 19 bases between. DNA of the CDR3: TGTGCCAGCAGCCCCGGATTGGGGAGGGTTGGTCAGCCCCAGCATTTT. Translation: CASSPGLGRVGQPQHF.

The CDR3 DNA is TGTGCCAGCAGCCAAACCCGGGACATGTACCAAGAGACCCAGTACTTC. Translated, it gives CASSQTRDMYQETQYF. This chain links TRBV4-2 with TRBJ2-5; a weak D match, TRBD1 (6 bases). The CDR3 extends over 16 amino acids. Germline CDR1 LGHNA, CDR2 YNFKEQ. Trimming took off 2 bases at V and 0 bases at J, with 13 bases between the two ends.

This chain joins TRBV7-3 and TRBJ2-2; 8 nucleotides agree with TRBD2. Trimming at V came to 2 bases and at J to 5 bases, leaving 1 base not matched to a gene. The CDR3 runs to 14 residues. Germline loops: CDR1 SGHTA, CDR2 FQGTGA. The CDR3 region has the DNA TGTGCCAGCAGCTTAGCGGGAGGAACCGGGGAGCTGTTTTTT. It translates to CASSLAGGTGELFF.

The chain combines TRBV7-2 with TRBJ2-4; 9 bases line up with TRBD1. This CDR3 spans 16 amino acids. Germline V CDR1 and CDR2: SGHTA, FQGNSA. V dropped 0 bases and J dropped 1; count of bases not matched to a gene: 1. The CDR3 nucleotides are TGTGCCAGCAGCTTAGCAGGGACAGGGGCCAAAAACATTCAGTACTTC. Protein: CASSLAGTGAKNIQYF.

The V gene is TRBV28, the J gene TRBJ1-4; 10 bases map to TRBD1. The CDR3 is made up of 14 amino acids. V shed 4 bases, J shed 8 bases, and the junction held 4 bases outside the gene matches. CDR1 is MDHEN and CDR2 is SYDVKM in the germline V gene. Here the CDR3 reads CASSSTGGWEKLFF. The CDR3, as DNA: TGTGCCAGCAGTTCGACAGGGGGCTGGGAAAAACTGTTTTTT. The full variable domain, completed using reference TRBV28 and TRBJ1-4, is DVKVTQSSRYLVKRTGEKVFLECVQDMDHENMFWYRQDPGLGLRLIYFSYDVKMKEKGDIPEGYSVSREKKERFSLILESASTNQTSMYLCASSSTGGWEKLFFGSGTQLSVL.

This sequence joins TRBV24-1 and TRBJ2-1; a possible D gene is TRBD1 (5 bases). This CDR3 is 13 amino acids long. Germline CDR1 and CDR2: KGHDR and SFDVKD. Trimming took off 3 bases at V and 8 bases at J, with 10 bases between the two ends. The CDR3 loop reads CATSDPTVDEQFF. In nucleotides, the CDR3 is TGTGCCACCAGTGATCCGACAGTGGATGAGCAGTTCTTC.

V is TRBV12-5 and J is TRBJ2-1; tentative D call: TRBD2 (5 bases). The V gene's germline CDR1 is LGHNT and CDR2 FRNRAP. V shed 5 bases and J shed 3 bases, with 14 bases lying between them. This CDR3 has 15 residues. CDR3 sequence: CASGSGRRVYNEQFF. The CDR3 DNA sequence: TGTGCTAGTGGTAGCGGCCGACGGGTCTACAATGAGCAGTTCTTC.

This rearrangement joins TRBV6-4 to TRBJ2-7, with D maybe TRBD2 (5 bases). Germline V gene sequence: CDR1 MRHNA, CDR2 SNTAGT. Trimming stripped 6 bases from V and 2 bases from J, with 14 bases between. CDR3 length: 14 residues. Here the CDR3 reads CASRANWETYEQYF. The CDR3, as DNA: TGTGCCAGCAGGGCGAATTGGGAGACCTACGAGCAGTACTTC.

This sequence joins TRBV19 and TRBJ1-4; 7 positions match TRBD1. Germline CDR1 reads LNHDA; CDR2 reads SQIVND (reference sequence). This CDR3 is 15 amino acids long. J lost 0 bases, V lost 3 bases, and 1 base had no gene match. In DNA form, the CDR3 reads TGTGCCAGTAGTATTGGGACAGCAACTAATGAAAAACTGTTTTTT. This sequence encodes CASSIGTATNEKLFF.

This chain links TRBV3-1 (or the pseudogene TRBV3-2) with TRBJ1-1, with D perhaps matching TRBD1 (5 bases). Germline V CDR1 and CDR2: LGHDT, YNNKEL (reference sequence). This CDR3 has 17 residues. The V end was cut by 4 bases, the J end by 5 bases, with 23 bases between. The CDR3 DNA reads as TGTGCCAGCAGCCTACAGGTAAGGAAGGGGATCCCGACTGAAGCTTTCTTT. Its translation: CASSLQVRKGIPTEAFF.

J is TRBJ1-1 and V is TRBV5-1; D gene ambiguous. Germline-derived CDR1 and CDR2 are SGHRS and YFSETQ. The V gene lost 0 bases and the J gene lost 2 bases, with 5 bases spanning the gap. The CDR3 is made up of 13 amino acids. Here the CDR3 reads CASSLESNTEAFF. CDR3 DNA sequence: TGCGCCAGCAGCTTGGAGAGTAACACTGAAGCTTTCTTT.

This chain links TRBV7-3 with TRBJ2-1; 12 bases match TRBD2. J gave up 4 bases and V 5 bases, and 6 bases lay outside the gene matches. In germline, CDR1 is SGHTA, CDR2 FQGTGA. The CDR3 length is 16 residues. CDR3 DNA: TGTGCCAGCAGCGCCCTAGCGGGAGGGTTTTACAATGAGCAGTTCTTC. The encoded protein is CASSALAGGFYNEQFF. The variable domain in full, with the rest retrieved from reference TRBV7-3 and TRBJ2-1, is GAGVSQTPSNKVTEKGKYVELRCDPISGHTALYWYRQSLGQGPEFLIYFQGTGAADDSGLPNDRFFAVRPEGSVSTLKIQRTERGDSAVYLCASSALAGGFYNEQFFGPGTRLTVL.